This T cell receptor beta chain derives from a study of T cells after yellow fever vaccination. Study observations and caveats: In post-booster samples, most primary-vaccination clones reappeared (under 98% CD4, around 87% CD8). It was the secondary response that reached its peak faster, day 5 versus 15, but it was weaker.

This clonotype came up a few times. The antigen remains undetermined. TCRdb re-derived calls from the 5' RACE reads in MiXCR, one entry per CDR3 protein. The sample includes 500,000 to 650,000 distinct CDR3 sequences, 9% to 15% of them seen just once. This CDR3 is 16 amino acids long. Trimming removed 3 bases from V and 2 bases from J; junction bases left unmatched: 10. The germline gives CDR1 SGHTA, CDR2 FQGNSA. The chain links TRBV7-2 to TRBJ2-7, with 7 bases identical to TRBD1. The sequenced sample was PBMCs, obtained on the day of the yellow fever booster vaccination. This TCR was recovered from a young man who received the YFV17D yellow fever vaccine. CDR3 bases: TGTGCCAGCAGCTTCGGGGACAGCGGTCCTACCTACGAGCAGTACTTC. Protein: CASSFGDSGPTYEQYF.